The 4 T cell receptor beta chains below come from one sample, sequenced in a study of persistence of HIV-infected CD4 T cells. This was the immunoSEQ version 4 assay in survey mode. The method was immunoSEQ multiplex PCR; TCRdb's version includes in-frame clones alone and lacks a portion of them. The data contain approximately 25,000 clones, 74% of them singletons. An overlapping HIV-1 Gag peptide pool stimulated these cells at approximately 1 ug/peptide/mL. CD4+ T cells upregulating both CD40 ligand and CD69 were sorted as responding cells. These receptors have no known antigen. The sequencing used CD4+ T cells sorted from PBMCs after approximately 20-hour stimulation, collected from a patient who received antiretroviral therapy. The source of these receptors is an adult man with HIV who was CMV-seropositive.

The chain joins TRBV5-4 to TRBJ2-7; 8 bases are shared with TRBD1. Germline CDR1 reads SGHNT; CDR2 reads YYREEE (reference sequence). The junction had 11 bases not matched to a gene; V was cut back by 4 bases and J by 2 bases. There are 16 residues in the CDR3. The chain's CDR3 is CASSPGGTGGPYEQYF. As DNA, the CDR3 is TGTGCCAGCAGCCCTGGGGGAACAGGGGGGCCCTACGAGCAGTACTTC.

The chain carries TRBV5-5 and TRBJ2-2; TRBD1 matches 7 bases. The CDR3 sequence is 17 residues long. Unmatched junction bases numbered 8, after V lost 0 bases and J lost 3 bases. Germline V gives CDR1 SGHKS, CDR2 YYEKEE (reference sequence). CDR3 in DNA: TGTGCCAGCAGCTTGGATATTTACAGGGGCCACACCGGGGAGCTGTTTTTT. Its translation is CASSLDIYRGHTGELFF.

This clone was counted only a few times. This CDR3 reads CASSIQGASTEQYF. In DNA, the CDR3 is TGTGCCAGTAGTATACAGGGGGCAAGTACCGAGCAGTACTTC. This chain uses TRBV19 with TRBJ2-7; 8 bases are a match to TRBD1. J was trimmed by 6 bases and V by 2 bases; bases with no gene match: 6. Germline V CDR1 and CDR2: LNHDA, SQIVND (reference sequence). This CDR3 spans 14 amino acids.

This CDR3 reads CASRPSGTIMNTEAFF. For the CDR3, the DNA is TGTGCCAGCAGACCGTCCGGGACAATCATGAACACTGAAGCTTTCTTT. V gene TRBV28 combines with J gene TRBJ1-1; a weak D match, TRBD1 (6 bases). The CDR3 contains 16 residues. The germline V gene has CDR1 MDHEN and CDR2 SYDVKM. Trimming shortened V by 6 bases and J by 0 bases, and 17 bases separated the two germline ends.